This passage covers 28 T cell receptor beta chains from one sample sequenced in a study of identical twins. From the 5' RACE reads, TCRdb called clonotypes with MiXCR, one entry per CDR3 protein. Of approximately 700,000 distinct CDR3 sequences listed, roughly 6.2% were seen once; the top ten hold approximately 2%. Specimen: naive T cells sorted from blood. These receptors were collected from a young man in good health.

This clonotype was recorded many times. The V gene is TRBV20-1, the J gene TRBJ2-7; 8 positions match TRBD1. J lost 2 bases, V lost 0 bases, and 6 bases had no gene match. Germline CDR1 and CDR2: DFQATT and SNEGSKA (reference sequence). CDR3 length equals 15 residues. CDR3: CSARDFRTGTYEQYF. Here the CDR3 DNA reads TGCAGTGCTAGAGACTTTAGGACAGGGACCTACGAGCAGTACTTC.

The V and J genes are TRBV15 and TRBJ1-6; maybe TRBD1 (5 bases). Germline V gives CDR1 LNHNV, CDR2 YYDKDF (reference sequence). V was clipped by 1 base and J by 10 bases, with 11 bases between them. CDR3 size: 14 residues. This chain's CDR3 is CATSRAGQKSPLHF. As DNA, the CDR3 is TGTGCCACCAGCAGAGCAGGACAAAAATCACCCCTCCACTTT.

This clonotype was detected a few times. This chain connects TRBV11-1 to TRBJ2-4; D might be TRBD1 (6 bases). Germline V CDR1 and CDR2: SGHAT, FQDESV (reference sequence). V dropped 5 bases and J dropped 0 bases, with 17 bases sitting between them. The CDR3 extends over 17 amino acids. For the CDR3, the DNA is TGTGCCAGCAGCCCCGAACAGGGAAGAGGAGCCAAAAACATTCAGTACTTC. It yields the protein CASSPEQGRGAKNIQYF. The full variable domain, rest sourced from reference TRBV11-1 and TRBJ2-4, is EAEVAQSPRYKITEKSQAVAFWCDPISGHATLYWYRQILGQGPELLVQFQDESVVDDSQLPKDRFSAERLKGVDSTLKIQPAELGDSAMYLCASSPEQGRGAKNIQYFGAGTRLSVL.

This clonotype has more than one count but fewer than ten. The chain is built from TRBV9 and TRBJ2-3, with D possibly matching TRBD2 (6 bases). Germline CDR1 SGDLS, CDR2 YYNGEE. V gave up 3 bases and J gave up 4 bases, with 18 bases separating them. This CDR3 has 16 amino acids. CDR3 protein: CASSGLSGTGADTQYF. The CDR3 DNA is TGTGCCAGCAGCGGCCTTAGCGGAACCGGTGCAGATACGCAGTATTTT.

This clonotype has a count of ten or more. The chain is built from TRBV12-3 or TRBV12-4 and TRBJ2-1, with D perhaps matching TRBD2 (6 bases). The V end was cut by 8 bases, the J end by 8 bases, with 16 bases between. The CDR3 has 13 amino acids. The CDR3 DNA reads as TGTGCCAGCGGGACTTGGGGCCCCCATGAGCAGTTCTTC. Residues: CASGTWGPHEQFF.

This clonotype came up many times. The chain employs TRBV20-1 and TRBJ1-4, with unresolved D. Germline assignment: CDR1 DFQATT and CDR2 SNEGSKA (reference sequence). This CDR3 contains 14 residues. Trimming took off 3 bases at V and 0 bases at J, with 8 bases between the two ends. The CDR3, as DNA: TGCAGTGCTAGCGAGGAGACAACTAATGAAAAACTGTTTTTT. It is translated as CSASEETTNEKLFF.

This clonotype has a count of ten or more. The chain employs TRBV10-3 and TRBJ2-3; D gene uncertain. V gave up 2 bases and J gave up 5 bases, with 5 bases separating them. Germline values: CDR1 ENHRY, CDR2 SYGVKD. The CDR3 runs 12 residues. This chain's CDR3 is CAISEQQDTQYF. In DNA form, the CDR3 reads TGTGCCATCAGTGAGCAGCAAGATACGCAGTATTTT.

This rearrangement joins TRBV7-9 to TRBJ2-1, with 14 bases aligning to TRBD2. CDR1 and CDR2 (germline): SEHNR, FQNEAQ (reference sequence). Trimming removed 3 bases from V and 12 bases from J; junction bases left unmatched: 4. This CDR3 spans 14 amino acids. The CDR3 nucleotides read TGTGCCAGCAGCTTGGGGGGACTAGCGGGAGTGCAGTTCTTC. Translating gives CASSLGGLAGVQFF.

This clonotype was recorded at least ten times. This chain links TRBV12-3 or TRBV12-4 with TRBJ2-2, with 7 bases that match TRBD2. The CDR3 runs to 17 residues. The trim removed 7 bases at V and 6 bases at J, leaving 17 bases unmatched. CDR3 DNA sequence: TGTGCCAGCACCACACCATCTTCCGGGACTACCCCCGGGGAGCTGTTTTTT. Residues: CASTTPSSGTTPGELFF.

CDR3 loop: CSARGQKLVAFF. DNA of the CDR3: TGCAGTGCACGGGGACAGAAACTGGTGGCTTTCTTT. The chain has TRBV20-1 and TRBJ1-1, with 7 bases aligning to TRBD1. V was clipped by 6 bases and J by 11 bases; unmatched bases: 12. CDR3 length: 12 amino acids. Germline loops: CDR1 DFQATT, CDR2 SNEGSKA (reference sequence).

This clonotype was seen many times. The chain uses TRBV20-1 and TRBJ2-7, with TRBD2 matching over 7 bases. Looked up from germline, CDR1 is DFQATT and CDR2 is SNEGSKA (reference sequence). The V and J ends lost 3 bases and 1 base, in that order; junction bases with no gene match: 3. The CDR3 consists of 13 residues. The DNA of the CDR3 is TGCAGTGCTAGCCAGGGACTATCCTACGAGCAGTACTTC. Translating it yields CSASQGLSYEQYF.

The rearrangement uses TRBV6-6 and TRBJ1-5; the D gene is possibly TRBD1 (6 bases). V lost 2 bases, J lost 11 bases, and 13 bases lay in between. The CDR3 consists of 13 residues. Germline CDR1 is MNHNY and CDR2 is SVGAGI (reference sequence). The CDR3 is CASSYNREFAQHF. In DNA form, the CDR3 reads TGTGCCAGCAGTTACAACAGGGAGTTCGCCCAGCATTTT.

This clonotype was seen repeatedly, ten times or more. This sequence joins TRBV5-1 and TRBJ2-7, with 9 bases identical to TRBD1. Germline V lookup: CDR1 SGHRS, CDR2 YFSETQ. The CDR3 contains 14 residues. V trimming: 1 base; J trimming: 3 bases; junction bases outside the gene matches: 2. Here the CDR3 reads CASSLRTGVYEQYV. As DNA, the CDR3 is TGCGCCAGCAGCTTGCGGACAGGGGTCTACGAGCAGTACGTC.

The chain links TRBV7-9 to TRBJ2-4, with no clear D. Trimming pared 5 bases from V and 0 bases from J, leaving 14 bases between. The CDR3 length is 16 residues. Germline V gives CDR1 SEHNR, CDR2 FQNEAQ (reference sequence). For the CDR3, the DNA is TGTGCCAGCAGCCCGTCGTTCACAGTAGCCAAAAACATTCAGTACTTC. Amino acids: CASSPSFTVAKNIQYF.

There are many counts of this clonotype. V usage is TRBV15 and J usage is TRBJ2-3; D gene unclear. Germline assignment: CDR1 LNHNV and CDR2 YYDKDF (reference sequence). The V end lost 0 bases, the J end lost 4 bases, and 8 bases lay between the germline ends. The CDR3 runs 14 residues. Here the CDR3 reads CATSRDSFSDTQYF. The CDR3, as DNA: TGTGCCACCAGCAGAGATTCATTTTCAGATACGCAGTATTTT.

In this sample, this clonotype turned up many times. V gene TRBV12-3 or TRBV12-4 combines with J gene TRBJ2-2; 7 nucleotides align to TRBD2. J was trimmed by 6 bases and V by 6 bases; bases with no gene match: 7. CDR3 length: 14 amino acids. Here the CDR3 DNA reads TGTGCCAGCAGGGATAGCGGGTCAGCCGGGGAGCTGTTTTTT. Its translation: CASRDSGSAGELFF.

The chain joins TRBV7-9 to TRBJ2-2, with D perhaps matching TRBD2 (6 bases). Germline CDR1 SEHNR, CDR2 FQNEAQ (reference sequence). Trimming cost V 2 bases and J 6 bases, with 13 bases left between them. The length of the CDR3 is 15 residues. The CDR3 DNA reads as TGTGCCAGCAGCTTATCCCGACTAGTGGCCGGGGAGCTGTTTTTT. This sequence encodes CASSLSRLVAGELFF.

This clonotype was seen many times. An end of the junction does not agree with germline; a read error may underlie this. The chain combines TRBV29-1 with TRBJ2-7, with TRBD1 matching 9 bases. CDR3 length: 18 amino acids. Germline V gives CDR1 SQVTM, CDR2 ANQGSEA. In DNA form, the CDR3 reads TGCAGCGAAAGTTTGCCTGGGGGGGACAGGGCAAACTCCAACGAGCAGTACTTC. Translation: CSESLPGGDRANSNEQYF.

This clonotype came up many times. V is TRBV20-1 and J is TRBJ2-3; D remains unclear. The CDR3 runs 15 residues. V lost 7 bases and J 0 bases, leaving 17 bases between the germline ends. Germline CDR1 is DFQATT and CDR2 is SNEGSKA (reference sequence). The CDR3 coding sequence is TGCAGTGTGTTTCTTGTGGATTCTAGCACAGATACGCAGTATTTT. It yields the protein CSVFLVDSSTDTQYF.

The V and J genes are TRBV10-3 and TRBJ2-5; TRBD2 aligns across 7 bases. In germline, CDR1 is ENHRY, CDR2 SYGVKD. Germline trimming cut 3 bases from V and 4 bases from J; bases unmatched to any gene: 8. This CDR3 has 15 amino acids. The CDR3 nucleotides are TGTGCCATCAGTGATAGGCTAGCGGCCGGAGAGACCCAGTACTTC. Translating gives CAISDRLAAGETQYF.

DNA of the CDR3: TGCAGCGTCCTTGGCGGGGGGCACACTGAAGCTTTCTTT. Its protein product is CSVLGGGHTEAFF. The V call is TRBV29-1, the J call TRBJ1-1; D might be TRBD1 (6 bases). V was pared by 6 bases and J by 3 bases, with 14 bases between. The germline gives CDR1 SQVTM, CDR2 ANQGSEA. The CDR3 has 13 amino acids.

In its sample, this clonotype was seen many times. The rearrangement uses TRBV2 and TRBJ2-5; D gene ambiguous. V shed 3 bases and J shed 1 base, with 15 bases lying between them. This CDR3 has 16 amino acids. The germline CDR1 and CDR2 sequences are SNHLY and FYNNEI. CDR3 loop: CASSEGQEVFQETQYF. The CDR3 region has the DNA TGTGCCAGCAGTGAGGGCCAGGAAGTATTCCAAGAGACCCAGTACTTC.

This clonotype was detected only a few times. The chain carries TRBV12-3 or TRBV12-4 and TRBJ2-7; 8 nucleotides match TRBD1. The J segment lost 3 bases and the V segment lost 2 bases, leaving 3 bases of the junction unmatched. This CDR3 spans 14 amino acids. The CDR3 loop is CASSLQGASYEQYF. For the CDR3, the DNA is TGTGCCAGCAGTTTACAGGGGGCCAGCTACGAGCAGTACTTC.

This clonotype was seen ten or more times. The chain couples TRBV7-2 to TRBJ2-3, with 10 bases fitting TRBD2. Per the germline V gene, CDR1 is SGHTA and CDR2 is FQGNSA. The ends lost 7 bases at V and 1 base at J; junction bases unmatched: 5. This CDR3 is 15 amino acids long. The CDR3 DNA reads TGTGCCAGCACCCTAGCGGGAGTTGGCACAGATACGCAGTATTTT. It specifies CASTLAGVGTDTQYF.

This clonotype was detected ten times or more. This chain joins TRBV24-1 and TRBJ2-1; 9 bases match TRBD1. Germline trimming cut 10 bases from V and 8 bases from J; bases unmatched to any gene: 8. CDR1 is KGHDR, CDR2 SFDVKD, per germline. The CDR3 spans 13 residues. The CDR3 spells CATNGQGSDEQFF. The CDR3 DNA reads TGTGCCACTAACGGACAGGGGAGTGATGAGCAGTTCTTC.

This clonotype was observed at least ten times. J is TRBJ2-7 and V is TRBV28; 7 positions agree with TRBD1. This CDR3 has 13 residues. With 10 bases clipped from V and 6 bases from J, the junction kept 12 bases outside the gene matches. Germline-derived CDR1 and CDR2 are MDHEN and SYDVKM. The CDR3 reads CATSGQQGFEQYF. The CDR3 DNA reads TGTGCCACCAGCGGACAACAGGGGTTCGAGCAGTACTTC.

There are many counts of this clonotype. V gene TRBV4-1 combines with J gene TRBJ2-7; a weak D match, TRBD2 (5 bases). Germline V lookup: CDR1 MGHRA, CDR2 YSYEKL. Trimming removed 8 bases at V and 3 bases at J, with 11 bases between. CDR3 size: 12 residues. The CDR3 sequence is CASRRGHYEQYV. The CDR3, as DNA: TGCGCCAGCCGCCGGGGTCACTACGAGCAGTACGTC.

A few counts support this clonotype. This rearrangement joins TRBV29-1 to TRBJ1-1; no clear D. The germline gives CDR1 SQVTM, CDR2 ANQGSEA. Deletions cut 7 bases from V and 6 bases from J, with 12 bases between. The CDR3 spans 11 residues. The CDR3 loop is CSAGSGAEAFF. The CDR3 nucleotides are TGCAGCGCCGGAAGCGGGGCTGAAGCTTTCTTT.